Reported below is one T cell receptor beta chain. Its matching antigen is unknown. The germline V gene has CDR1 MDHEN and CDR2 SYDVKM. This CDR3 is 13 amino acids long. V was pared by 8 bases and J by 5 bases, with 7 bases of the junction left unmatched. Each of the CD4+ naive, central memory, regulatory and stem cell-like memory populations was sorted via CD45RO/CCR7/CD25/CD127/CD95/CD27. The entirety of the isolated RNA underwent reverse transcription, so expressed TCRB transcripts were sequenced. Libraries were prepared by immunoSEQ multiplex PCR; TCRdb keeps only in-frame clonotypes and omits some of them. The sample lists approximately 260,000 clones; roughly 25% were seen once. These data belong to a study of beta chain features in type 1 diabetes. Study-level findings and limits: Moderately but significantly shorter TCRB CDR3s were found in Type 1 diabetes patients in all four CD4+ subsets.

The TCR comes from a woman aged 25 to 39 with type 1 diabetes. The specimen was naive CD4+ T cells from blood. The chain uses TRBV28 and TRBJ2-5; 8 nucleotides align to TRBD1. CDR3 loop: CASFQGARETQYF. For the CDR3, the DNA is TGTGCCAGCTTTCAGGGGGCGCGGGAGACCCAGTACTTC.